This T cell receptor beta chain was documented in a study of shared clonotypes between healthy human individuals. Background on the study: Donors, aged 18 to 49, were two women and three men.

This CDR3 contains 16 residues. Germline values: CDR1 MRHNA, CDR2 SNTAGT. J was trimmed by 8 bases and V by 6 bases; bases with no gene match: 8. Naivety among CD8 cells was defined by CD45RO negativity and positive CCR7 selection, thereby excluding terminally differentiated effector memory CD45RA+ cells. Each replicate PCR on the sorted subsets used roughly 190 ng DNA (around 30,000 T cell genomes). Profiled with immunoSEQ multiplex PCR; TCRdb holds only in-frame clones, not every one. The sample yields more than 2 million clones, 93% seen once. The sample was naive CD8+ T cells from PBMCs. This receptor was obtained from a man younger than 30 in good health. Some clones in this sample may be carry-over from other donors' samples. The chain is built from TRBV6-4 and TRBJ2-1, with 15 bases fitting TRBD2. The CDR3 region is CASRGLAGGTWDEQFF. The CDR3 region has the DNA TGTGCCAGCAGAGGACTAGCGGGGGGGACTTGGGATGAGCAGTTCTTC.